Sequencing of this TCR beta chain was carried out in a study of OX40 agonist ivuxolimab in advanced cancers. Sequencing used immunoSEQ multiplex PCR; TCRdb keeps in-frame clones, though not all of them. Here the sample spans about 61,000 clones, roughly nine tenths being singletons. The specimen was CD4+ or CD8+ T cells sorted from blood, collected in a trial of the OX40 agonist ivuxolimab. The source of this sequence is an adult with an advanced solid tumor such as melanoma, head and neck, liver or kidney cancer.

Here the CDR3 DNA reads TGTGCCAGCAGCTTGGTAACAGGTTTAGCTCAGCCCCAGCATTTT. It specifies CASSLVTGLAQPQHF. This chain links TRBV5-8 with TRBJ1-5, with D possibly TRBD1 on 5 matching bases. Germline-derived CDR1 and CDR2 are SGHTS and YDEGEE. There are 15 residues in the CDR3. Deletions cut 0 bases from V and 6 bases from J, with 13 bases between.